This T cell receptor beta chain is drawn from a study of T-cell memory formation after mild COVID-19. Overall study findings and caveats: Certain responding clones were present in pre-infection memory, suggesting participation of cross-reactive memory.

The germline gives CDR1 SGHVS, CDR2 FNYEAQ. CDR3 length: 18 amino acids. Trimming removed 1 base at V and 0 bases at J, with 15 bases between. This clonotype showed up many times. Its antigen remains unidentified. Barcoded TCR alpha and TCR beta cDNA libraries with UMIs came from 5'RACE using constant-segment primers. TCRdb recomputed calls from the 5' RACE reads with MiXCR, one row per CDR3 protein. This sample has 200,000 to 300,000 distinct CDR3 sequences, with roughly 15% found just once. The sequenced sample was PBMCs or a T cell subset sorted from them (not recorded which). The rearrangement joins TRBV7-6 to TRBJ2-2, with TRBD2 as a possible D gene (5 bases). The clonotype was recovered from an adult woman who had mild COVID-19 (a few samples of this study predate the infection). Cell type and time point are not known. The CDR3 sequence is CASSLGLGSPSNTGELFF. The CDR3 DNA reads TGTGCCAGCAGCTTAGGGTTGGGGAGCCCGTCGAACACCGGGGAGCTGTTTTTT.